This TCR beta chain was captured in a study of cytomegalovirus exposure and HLA in healthy donors. Study-level background: The study placed about four fifths of its approximately 400 genotyped donors in the Caucasian-associated ancestry cluster. General study findings and limits: Prior analysis indicated that the majority of TCR beta V segments exhibited productivity approximately 90% or approximately 30% of the time. Using a false discovery rate of 0.05, a later analysis showed that approximately 17,000 TCR beta sequences were associated with HLA alleles.

Germline CDR1 is LGHNA and CDR2 is YSLEER. The CDR3 runs to 15 residues. The V and J ends lost 4 bases and 7 bases, in that order; junction bases with no gene match: 9. Primers: 60 Vbeta forward and 13 Jbeta reverse. Clones were read by immunoSEQ multiplex PCR, and TCRdb kept only the in-frame ones, dropping some. The sample has 55,000 to 80,000 clones, about 75% seen once. This clone is a singleton in its sample. What it binds is not known. Sequenced: PBMCs. This chain connects TRBV4-3 to TRBJ2-1, with 8 bases identical to TRBD2. The sequence derives from a woman aged 40 to 50 in good health and CMV-seropositive. Written as DNA, the CDR3 is TGCGCCAGCAGCCCTAGCGGGCCTATCAAAAATGAGCAGTTCTTC. It specifies CASSPSGPIKNEQFF.